Presented here are 6 T cell receptor beta chains from one specimen sequenced in a study of spatial heterogeneity in lung cancer. TCRdb called the 5' RACE reads again in MiXCR, with one record for every CDR3 protein. The sample has about 23,000 distinct CDR3 sequences; under 7.5% are singletons. The antigens these receptors bind are not known. Whole-study results and caveats: Counts of expanded intratumoral alpha and beta TCRs tracked tumor mutation counts.

Described time point: sample taken at primary tumor resection. The material was lung tumor tissue, obtained at surgery. These receptors were collected from a male donor with early-stage non-small cell lung cancer.

This clonotype was counted ten times or more. The V call is TRBV12-3 or TRBV12-4, the J call TRBJ1-6; unclear D gene. V was pared by 1 base and J by 9 bases, with 4 bases between. The length of the CDR3 is 12 residues. For the CDR3, the DNA is TGTGCCAGCAGTTTAGGGCTTTCACCCCTCCACTTT. Encoded protein: CASSLGLSPLHF.

This clonotype was counted at least ten times. The chain employs TRBV7-2 and TRBJ2-2; TRBD1 might be the D (6 bases). CDR3 length: 14 amino acids. Germline V gene sequence: CDR1 SGHTA, CDR2 FQGNSA. The V and J ends lost 5 bases and 7 bases respectively, with 14 bases between them. The CDR3 nucleotides read TGTGCCAGCAGCCAGGACAGTCAATTCGGGGAGCTGTTTTTT. Amino acids: CASSQDSQFGELFF.

The table lists this clonotype with many counts. In DNA, the CDR3 is TGTGCCAGCAGTCGTGGACTCGGTAGAGAGACCCAGTACTTC. As protein: CASSRGLGRETQYF. The genes are TRBV28 and TRBJ2-5; D may be TRBD2 (5 bases). CDR3 length: 14 amino acids. Trimming stripped 5 bases from V and 4 bases from J, with 14 bases between. Germline loops: CDR1 MDHEN, CDR2 SYDVKM. Complete variable domain (other parts from reference TRBV28 and TRBJ2-5): DVKVTQSSRYLVKRTGEKVFLECVQDMDHENMFWYRQDPGLGLRLIYFSYDVKMKEKGDIPEGYSVSREKKERFSLILESASTNQTSMYLCASSRGLGRETQYFGPGTRLLVL.

This clonotype appeared many times. The chain joins TRBV13 to TRBJ2-3; D unclear. The CDR3 extends over 15 amino acids. In germline, CDR1 is PRHDT, CDR2 FYEKMQ (reference sequence). The germline V and J ends were trimmed by 3 bases and 4 bases, with 14 bases remaining between them. The CDR3: CASSFRGPGADTQYF. As DNA, the CDR3 is TGTGCCAGCAGCTTTCGAGGTCCTGGGGCAGATACGCAGTATTTT.

This clonotype showed up many times. DNA of the CDR3: TGTGCCAGCAGCTTAGCCGGGACTAGCTCCTACAATGAGCAGTTCTTC. This encodes CASSLAGTSSYNEQFF. V is TRBV7-3 and J is TRBJ2-1; 8 bases match TRBD2. Germline-derived CDR1 and CDR2 are SGHTA and FQGTGA. The V segment lost 2 bases and the J segment 0 bases; nucleotides outside the gene matches: 3. This CDR3 comprises 16 residues.

This clonotype is deemed medium-sized. At one of its ends the junction is not consistent with the germline gene, which may arise from a read error. This chain uses TRBV18 with TRBJ2-1; D gene ambiguous. Germline lookup yields CDR1 KGHSH and CDR2 LQKENI. This CDR3 has 15 amino acids. The CDR3 region has the DNA TGTGCCAGCTCCCCACATTCCCAGCCGGGCAATGAGCAGTTCTTC. Translating it yields CASSPHSQPGNEQFF. Looking up the rest from reference TRBV18 and TRBJ2-1 gives the full variable domain: NAGVMQNPRHLVRRRGQEARLRCSPMKGHSHVYWYRQLPEEGLKFMVYLQKENIIDESGMPKERFSAEFPKEGPSILRIQQVVRGDSAAYFCASSPHSQPGNEQFFGPGTRLTVL.